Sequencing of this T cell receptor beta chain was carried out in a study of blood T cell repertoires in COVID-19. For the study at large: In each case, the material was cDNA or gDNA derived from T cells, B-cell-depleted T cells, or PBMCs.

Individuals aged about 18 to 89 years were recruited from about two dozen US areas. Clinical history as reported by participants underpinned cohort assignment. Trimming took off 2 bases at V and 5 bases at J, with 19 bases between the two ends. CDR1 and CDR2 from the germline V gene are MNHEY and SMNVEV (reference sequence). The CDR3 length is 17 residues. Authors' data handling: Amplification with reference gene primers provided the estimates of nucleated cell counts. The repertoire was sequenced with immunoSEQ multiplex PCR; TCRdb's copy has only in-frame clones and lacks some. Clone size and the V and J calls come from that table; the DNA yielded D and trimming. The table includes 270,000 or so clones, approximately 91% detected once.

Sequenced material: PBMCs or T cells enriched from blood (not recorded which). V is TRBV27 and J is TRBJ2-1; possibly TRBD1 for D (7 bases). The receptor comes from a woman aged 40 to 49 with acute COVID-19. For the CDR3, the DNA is TGTGCCAGCAGTTTAAATAGTCGGCCAGGGGGGAACAATGAGCAGTTCTTC. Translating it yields CASSLNSRPGGNNEQFF.